A selection of T cell receptor beta chains follows, all from one sample in a study of tumor-infiltrating lymphocytes in localized non-small cell lung cancer. Generated by immunoSEQ multiplex PCR, the TCRdb table keeps only in-frame clones and is missing some. The sample records a few thousand clones, about four fifths being singletons. Sequencing was carried out using lung tumor tissue. The receptor source for this set is a human donor with non-small cell lung cancer. CDR3s include the opening cysteine and the closing phenylalanine or tryptophan. A D gene is named only where the DNA matches it firmly. Not every row has a clone size; where given, it reads once, few, many or a size class.

>.|.|TRBV28|14|TRBJ1-4
CASSTPALNEKLFF
TGTGCCAGCAGTACCCCTGCCCTCAATGAAAAACTGTTTTTT
>.|.|TRBV16|13|TRBJ2-7
CASSQWWGDEQYF
TGTGCCAGCAGCCAGTGGTGGGGGGACGAGCAGTACTTC
>.|.|TRBV7-9|14|TRBJ1-5
CASSLVGDGKPQHF
TGTGCCAGCAGCTTAGTCGGGGACGGGAAGCCCCAGCATTTT
>.|.|TRBV5-4|13|TRBJ1-2
CASSLVGSYGYTF
TGTGCCAGCAGCTTGGTCGGAAGCTATGGCTACACCTTC
>few|.|TRBV6-1|15|TRBJ1-5
CASSEEPQGNQPQHF
TGTGCCAGCAGTGAAGAGCCCCAGGGCAATCAGCCCCAGCATTTT
>.|.|TRBV6-1|13|TRBJ1-5
CASSSNSNQPQHF
TGTGCCAGCAGCTCCAATAGCAATCAGCCCCAGCATTTT
>.|TRBD1|TRBV6-5|14|TRBJ2-7
CASSPGTGSYEQYF
TGTGCCAGCAGTCCCGGGACAGGCTCCTACGAGCAGTACTTC
>.|.|TRBV7-2|18|TRBJ2-6
CASSPEGGRLSGANVLTF
TGTGCCAGCAGCCCCGAGGGCGGACGCCTCTCTGGGGCCAACGTCCTGACTTTC
>.|.|TRBV9|14|TRBJ1-5
CASSVGALGQPQHF
TGTGCCAGCAGCGTAGGGGCGTTAGGTCAGCCCCAGCATTTT
>.|.|TRBV5-8|14|TRBJ2-7
CASSFKALGYEQYF
TGTGCCAGCAGCTTTAAGGCCCTGGGCTACGAGCAGTACTTC
>.|.|TRBV9|14|TRBJ2-7
CASSVREWWDEQYF
TGTGCCAGCAGCGTCAGGGAGTGGTGGGACGAGCAGTACTTC
>.|.|TRBV9|15|TRBJ1-3
CASSAQPQEADTIYF
TGTGCCAGCAGCGCCCAACCTCAGGAGGCGGACACCATATATTTT
>.|.|TRBV20-1|11|TRBJ2-7
CSARSRGEQYF
TGCAGTGCTAGATCACGAGGTGAGCAGTACTTC